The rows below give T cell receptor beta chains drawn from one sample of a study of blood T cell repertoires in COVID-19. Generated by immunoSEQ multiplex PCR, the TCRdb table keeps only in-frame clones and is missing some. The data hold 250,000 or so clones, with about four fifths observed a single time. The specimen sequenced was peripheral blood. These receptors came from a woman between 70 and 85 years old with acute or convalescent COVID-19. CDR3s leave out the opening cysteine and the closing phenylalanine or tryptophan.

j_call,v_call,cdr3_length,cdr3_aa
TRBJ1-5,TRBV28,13,ASRASGTGRQPQH
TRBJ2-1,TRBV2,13,ASSPEGQGGNEQF
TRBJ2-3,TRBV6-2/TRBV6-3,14,ASSGGWSPSTDTQY
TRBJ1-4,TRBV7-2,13,ASSLESRSNEKLF
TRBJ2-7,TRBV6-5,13,ASSYSRQASYEQY
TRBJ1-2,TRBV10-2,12,ASSTGVPFYGYT
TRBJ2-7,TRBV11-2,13,ASSVTGTESAEQY
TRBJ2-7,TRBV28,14,ASSLKIWTGGYEQY
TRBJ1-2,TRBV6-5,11,ASSPVANYGYT
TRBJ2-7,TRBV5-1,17,ASSLVLGTGSKFTYEQY
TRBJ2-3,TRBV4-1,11,ASNRQGTDTQY